This TCR beta chain was profiled in a study of blood T cell repertoires in COVID-19. Study background: Sources were T cells, B-cell-depleted T cells, or PBMCs; the material itself was cDNA or gDNA.

Per germline, CDR1 MDHEN and CDR2 SYDVKM. Trimming removed 2 bases from V and 8 bases from J, with 21 bases in between. The length of the CDR3 is 16 residues. Per the original methods: How many nucleated cells were present was estimated from reference gene primer amplification. The data were produced by immunoSEQ multiplex PCR, yet TCRdb's version contains in-frame clones alone and is incomplete. Clone size and the V and J calls come from that table; the DNA yielded D and trimming. Of roughly 250,000 clones listed, just over 90% are singletons. Adults between about 18 and 95 years of age took part from under 30 US areas. Participants' own reports of clinical history determined their cohort assignment.

The receptor's source is a woman aged 40-49 years with acute COVID-19. The sample taken for sequencing was PBMCs or T cells enriched from blood (not recorded which). The rearrangement links TRBV28 to TRBJ1-1; weak D call: TRBD1 (6 bases). CDR3 residues: CASSLIGQTGFGEAFF. The CDR3 DNA reads as TGTGCCAGCAGTTTAATCGGGCAGACAGGTTTCGGGGAAGCTTTCTTT.